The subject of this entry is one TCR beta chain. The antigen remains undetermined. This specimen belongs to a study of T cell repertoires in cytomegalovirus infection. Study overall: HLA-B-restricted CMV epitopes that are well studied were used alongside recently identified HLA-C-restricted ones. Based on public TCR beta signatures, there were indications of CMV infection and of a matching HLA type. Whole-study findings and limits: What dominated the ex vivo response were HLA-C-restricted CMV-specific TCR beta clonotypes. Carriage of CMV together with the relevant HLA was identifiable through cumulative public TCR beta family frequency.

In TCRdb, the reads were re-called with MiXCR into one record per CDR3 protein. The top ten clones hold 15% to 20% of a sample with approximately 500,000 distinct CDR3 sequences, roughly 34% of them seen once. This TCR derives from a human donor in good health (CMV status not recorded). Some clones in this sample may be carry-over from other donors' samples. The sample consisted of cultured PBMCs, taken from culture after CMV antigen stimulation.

This chain's CDR3 is CASSSTSGSYEQYV. The CDR3 DNA sequence: TGTGCCAGCAGCTCTACTAGCGGCTCCTACGAGCAGTACGTC. This sequence joins TRBV11-2 and TRBJ2-7; 8 nucleotides align to TRBD2. V dropped 4 bases and J dropped 0; count of bases not matched to a gene: 2. Germline CDR1 and CDR2: SGHAT and FQNNGV. The CDR3 runs 14 residues.